Presented here are 5 T cell receptor beta chains from one specimen sequenced in a study of blood T cell repertoires in COVID-19. Only in-frame clones appear in the TCRdb table, and some are missing; sequencing was by immunoSEQ multiplex PCR. The data contain around 250,000 clones, over 75% of them singletons. Sequencing was performed on PBMCs or T cells enriched from blood (not recorded which). These receptors all stem from a woman aged 40 to 50 who had been exposed to COVID-19.

The chain employs TRBV9 and TRBJ2-2; 12 nucleotides line up with TRBD2. V shed 4 bases and J 6 bases; nucleotides not matched to a gene: 7. The CDR3 is made up of 16 amino acids. The V gene's germline CDR1 is SGDLS and CDR2 YYNGEE. CDR3: CASSSPTSGSAGELFF. Written as DNA, the CDR3 is TGTGCCAGCAGCTCGCCGACTAGCGGGAGTGCCGGGGAGCTGTTTTTT.

The V gene is TRBV7-3, the J gene TRBJ2-3; 12 nucleotides align to TRBD1. Germline CDR1 is SGHTA and CDR2 is FQGTGA. V dropped 5 bases and J dropped 6; count of bases not matched to a gene: 6. CDR3 length: 15 amino acids. In nucleotides, the CDR3 is TGTGCCAGCAGCCCAGGGACAGGGGGCGGTGATACGCAGTATTTT. Its translation: CASSPGTGGGDTQYF. Variable domain in full (rest from reference TRBV7-3 and TRBJ2-3): GAGVSQTPSNKVTEKGKYVELRCDPISGHTALYWYRQSLGQGPEFLIYFQGTGAADDSGLPNDRFFAVRPEGSVSTLKIQRTERGDSAVYLCASSPGTGGGDTQYFGPGTRLTVL.

This clone was observed a few times. J is TRBJ1-2 and V is TRBV18; D is unclear. Germline-derived CDR1 and CDR2 are KGHSH and LQKENI. With 6 bases removed from V and 5 bases from J, the gap between germline ends came to 19 bases. The CDR3 is made up of 15 amino acids. The CDR3 nucleotides read TGTGCCAGCTCTCTCGGATCTGAGGGAGTTTATGGCTACACCTTC. It encodes CASSLGSEGVYGYTF.

The chain joins TRBV4-2 to TRBJ1-1, with D tentatively TRBD1 (6 bases). Trimming shortened V by 0 bases and J by 4 bases, and 21 bases separated the two germline ends. Germline V gene data show CDR1 as LGHNA and CDR2 as YNFKEQ. The CDR3 is made up of 18 amino acids. The CDR3 sequence is CASSQDPMKGRGVTEAFF. DNA for the CDR3: TGTGCCAGCAGCCAAGATCCGATGAAGGGCAGGGGCGTCACTGAAGCTTTCTTT.

The chain employs TRBV6-5 and TRBJ1-2, with 10 bases fitting TRBD1. Germline V lookup: CDR1 MNHEY, CDR2 SVGAGI. The CDR3 is 15 residues long. V lost 10 bases and J lost 8; bases outside the gene matches: 16. CDR3 DNA sequence: TGTGCCACGGCCTGGTCTGGGACAGGGGCTAGAGGCTACACCTTC. Protein sequence: CATAWSGTGARGYTF.